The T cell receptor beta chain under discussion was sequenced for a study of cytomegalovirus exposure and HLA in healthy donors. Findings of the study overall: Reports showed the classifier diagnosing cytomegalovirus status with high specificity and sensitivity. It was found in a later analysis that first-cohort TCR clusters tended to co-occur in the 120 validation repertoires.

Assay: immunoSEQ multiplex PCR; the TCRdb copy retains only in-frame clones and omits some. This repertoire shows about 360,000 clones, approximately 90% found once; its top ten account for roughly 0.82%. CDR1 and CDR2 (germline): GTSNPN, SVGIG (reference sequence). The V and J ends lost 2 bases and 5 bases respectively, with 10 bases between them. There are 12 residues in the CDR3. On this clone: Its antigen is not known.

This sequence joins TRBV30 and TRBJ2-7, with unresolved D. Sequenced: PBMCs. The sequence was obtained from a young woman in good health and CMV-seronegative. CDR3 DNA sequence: TGTGCCTGGAGTATTGCGCAACACGAGCAGTACTTC. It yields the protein CAWSIAQHEQYF. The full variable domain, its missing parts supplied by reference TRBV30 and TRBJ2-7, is SQTIHQWPATLVQPVGSPLSLECTVEGTSNPNLYWYRQAAGRGLQLLFYSVGIGQISSEVPQNLSASRPQDRQFILSSKKLLLSDSGFYLCAWSIAQHEQYFGPGTRLTVT.